These T cell receptor beta chains were read from a single sample in a study of OX40 agonist ivuxolimab in advanced cancers. This table comes from immunoSEQ multiplex PCR, and its TCRdb copy is limited to in-frame clones, with some not included. The sample carries some 78,000 clones, 85% to 95% recorded once. The source material was CD4+ or CD8+ T cells sorted from blood, sampled in a trial of the OX40 agonist ivuxolimab. Every receptor here comes from an adult with an advanced solid tumor such as melanoma, head and neck, liver or kidney cancer. The CDR3 runs from the conserved cysteine through the conserved F or W. A D gene is named only where the DNA matches it firmly. The size of a clone is reported for some rows only, either as once, few or many, or as a class for expanded clones.

clone size: NA; D gene: NA; J gene: TRBJ1-2; V gene: TRBV27; CDR3 DNA: TGTGCCAGCAGTACGGGCAGTTCCTATGGCTACACCTTC; CDR3 protein: CASSTGSSYGYTF
clone size: NA; D gene: TRBD2; J gene: TRBJ2-7; V gene: TRBV11-3; CDR3 DNA: TGTGCCAGCAGCGCTAGAAGCGGGGGGCCCTCCTACGAGCAGTACTTC; CDR3 protein: CASSARSGGPSYEQYF
clone size: NA; D gene: NA; J gene: TRBJ2-3; V gene: TRBV5-4; CDR3 DNA: TGTGCCAGCAGCTTACAGAATCCAGCCTATACGCAGTATTTT; CDR3 protein: CASSLQNPAYTQYF
clone size: NA; D gene: TRBD2; J gene: TRBJ2-3; V gene: TRBV9; CDR3 DNA: TGTGCCAGCAGCATACTAGCGGGCCCTCCTGGAACAGATACGCAGTATTTT; CDR3 protein: CASSILAGPPGTDTQYF
clone size: NA; D gene: NA; J gene: TRBJ1-2; V gene: TRBV19; CDR3 DNA: TGTGCCAGTAGTACATCGACAGGTCTAGGATATGGCTACACCTTC; CDR3 protein: CASSTSTGLGYGYTF
clone size: NA; D gene: NA; J gene: TRBJ1-3; V gene: TRBV6-6; CDR3 DNA: TGTGCCAGCATTTTAGGGGAGAGCATATATTTT; CDR3 protein: CASILGESIYF
clone size: NA; D gene: NA; J gene: TRBJ2-3; V gene: TRBV5-6; CDR3 DNA: TGTGCCAGCAGCTCGGGACCAAAAAACACAGATACGCAGTATTTT; CDR3 protein: CASSSGPKNTDTQYF
clone size: NA; D gene: NA; J gene: TRBJ1-5; V gene: TRBV19; CDR3 DNA: TGTGCCAGTAGTATACAGGGGTTTAGCAATCAGCCCCAGCATTTT; CDR3 protein: CASSIQGFSNQPQHF
clone size: NA; D gene: NA; J gene: TRBJ1-1; V gene: TRBV27; CDR3 DNA: TGTGCCACCAAACAGGTTGCGGTGAACACTGAAGCTTTCTTT; CDR3 protein: CATKQVAVNTEAFF
clone size: NA; D gene: TRBD1; J gene: TRBJ2-7; V gene: TRBV30; CDR3 DNA: TGTGCCTGGAGTCCTGGACAGGGGCAGTACTTC; CDR3 protein: CAWSPGQGQYF
clone size: NA; D gene: NA; J gene: TRBJ1-1; V gene: TRBV30; CDR3 DNA: TGTGCCTGGAGAAACAGGATCCTGAACACTGAAGCTTTCTTT; CDR3 protein: CAWRNRILNTEAFF
clone size: few; D gene: TRBD1; J gene: TRBJ2-7; V gene: TRBV18; CDR3 DNA: TGTGCCAGTTTCACAGGGGTCGCGGACTACGAGCAGTACTTC; CDR3 protein: CASFTGVADYEQYF
clone size: NA; D gene: NA; J gene: TRBJ1-1; V gene: TRBV10-3; CDR3 DNA: TGTGCCATCAGTGACCCCCCAGGGAGGACTGAAGCTTTCTTT; CDR3 protein: CAISDPPGRTEAFF
clone size: NA; D gene: NA; J gene: TRBJ1-2; V gene: TRBV30; CDR3 DNA: TGTGCCTGGAGTGTAGGAGGGCTGCGTGGGGATGGCTACACCTTC; CDR3 protein: CAWSVGGLRGDGYTF
clone size: NA; D gene: NA; J gene: TRBJ2-7; V gene: TRBV27; CDR3 DNA: TGTGCCAGCAGTTCATCAGGGTTCCAGACCTACGAGCAGTACTTC; CDR3 protein: CASSSSGFQTYEQYF
clone size: NA; D gene: NA; J gene: TRBJ1-2; V gene: TRBV7-9; CDR3 DNA: TGTGCCAGCAGCCTTGCCGGGGTGAACTATGGCTACACCTTC; CDR3 protein: CASSLAGVNYGYTF
clone size: NA; D gene: NA; J gene: TRBJ1-1; V gene: TRBV10-2; CDR3 DNA: TGCGCCAGCAGCCAGAGTTGGGGACGGGTCACTGAAGCTTTCTTT; CDR3 protein: CASSQSWGRVTEAFF
clone size: NA; D gene: NA; J gene: TRBJ1-1; V gene: TRBV4-1; CDR3 DNA: TGCGCCAGCAGCCCACAGGCGACGAACACTGAAGCTTTCTTT; CDR3 protein: CASSPQATNTEAFF
clone size: NA; D gene: TRBD1; J gene: TRBJ1-1; V gene: TRBV27; CDR3 DNA: TGTGCCAGCAGTTTCGGCTGGGGACAGGGCCGCACTGAAGCTTTCTTT; CDR3 protein: CASSFGWGQGRTEAFF
clone size: NA; D gene: NA; J gene: TRBJ2-4; V gene: TRBV18; CDR3 DNA: TGTGCCAGCTCACCCTCAAATGCTGACATTCAGTACTTC; CDR3 protein: CASSPSNADIQYF
clone size: NA; D gene: NA; J gene: TRBJ2-7; V gene: TRBV28; CDR3 DNA: TGTGCCAGCAGTTTAAACCGGCGGAGCTCCTACGAGCAGTACTTC; CDR3 protein: CASSLNRRSSYEQYF
clone size: NA; D gene: NA; J gene: TRBJ2-1; V gene: TRBV5-4; CDR3 DNA: TGTGCCAGCAGCTTGGCACAGAAGCTCCTCAATGAGCAGTTCTTC; CDR3 protein: CASSLAQKLLNEQFF
clone size: NA; D gene: NA; J gene: TRBJ1-1; V gene: TRBV5-1; CDR3 DNA: TGCGCCAGCAGCAGGTCGGTAGGGAACACTGAAGCTTTCTTT; CDR3 protein: CASSRSVGNTEAFF
clone size: NA; D gene: NA; J gene: TRBJ1-2; V gene: TRBV28; CDR3 DNA: TGTGCCAGTGCACGTGGGGGCTATGGCTACACCTTC; CDR3 protein: CASARGGYGYTF
clone size: NA; D gene: NA; J gene: TRBJ2-6; V gene: TRBV5-1; CDR3 DNA: TGCGCCAGCAGCTTGGGCACTCTCTCTGGGGCCAACGTCCTGACTTTC; CDR3 protein: CASSLGTLSGANVLTF
clone size: NA; D gene: NA; J gene: TRBJ1-1; V gene: TRBV19; CDR3 DNA: TGTGCCAGTAGTATTCGGGGCTTCAGCACTGAAGCTTTCTTT; CDR3 protein: CASSIRGFSTEAFF
clone size: NA; D gene: NA; J gene: TRBJ2-3; V gene: TRBV18; CDR3 DNA: TGTGCCAGCTCACCAATGTCAGATACGCAGTATTTT; CDR3 protein: CASSPMSDTQYF
clone size: NA; D gene: NA; J gene: TRBJ1-3; V gene: TRBV7-8; CDR3 DNA: TGTGCCAGCAGCTTAGGACGGGGAAACACCATATATTTT; CDR3 protein: CASSLGRGNTIYF
clone size: NA; D gene: TRBD1; J gene: TRBJ1-6; V gene: TRBV5-1; CDR3 DNA: TGCGCCAGCAGCTTTGACAGGGAGAATTCACCCCTCCACTTT; CDR3 protein: CASSFDRENSPLHF
clone size: NA; D gene: TRBD1; J gene: TRBJ1-4; V gene: TRBV28; CDR3 DNA: TGTGCCAGCAGCCTCGACAGGGGGTGGGAAAAACTGTTTTTT; CDR3 protein: CASSLDRGWEKLFF
clone size: NA; D gene: TRBD2; J gene: TRBJ2-2; V gene: TRBV6-6; CDR3 DNA: TGTGCCAGCAGTTGGACTAGCGGAAACACCGGGGAGCTGTTTTTT; CDR3 protein: CASSWTSGNTGELFF
clone size: NA; D gene: NA; J gene: TRBJ1-4; V gene: TRBV6-1; CDR3 DNA: TGTGCCAGCTATGGACCCAGGGAAAAACTGTTTTTT; CDR3 protein: CASYGPREKLFF
clone size: NA; D gene: TRBD2; J gene: TRBJ2-5; V gene: TRBV19; CDR3 DNA: TGTGCCAGTGCCCAGGGACTAGCGGGAGTAAGGGAGACCCAGTACTTC; CDR3 protein: CASAQGLAGVRETQYF
clone size: NA; D gene: NA; J gene: TRBJ2-7; V gene: TRBV4-2; CDR3 DNA: TGTGCCAGCAGCGCCCCGGACAGCTACGAGCAGTACTTC; CDR3 protein: CASSAPDSYEQYF
clone size: NA; D gene: NA; J gene: TRBJ1-5; V gene: TRBV19; CDR3 DNA: TGTGCCAGTAGTATAGTGGCGGGGAATCAGCCCCAGCATTTT; CDR3 protein: CASSIVAGNQPQHF
clone size: NA; D gene: TRBD1; J gene: TRBJ2-4; V gene: TRBV14; CDR3 DNA: TGTGCCAGCAGCCAAGCTAGAGACAGGGGATTAGCCAAAAACATTCAGTACTTC; CDR3 protein: CASSQARDRGLAKNIQYF
clone size: NA; D gene: NA; J gene: TRBJ2-5; V gene: TRBV2; CDR3 DNA: TGTGCCAGCGGCCTCGGGGGCGGGGTCACGACCCAGTACTTC; CDR3 protein: CASGLGGGVTTQYF
clone size: NA; D gene: NA; J gene: TRBJ1-5; V gene: TRBV6-5; CDR3 DNA: TGTGCCAGCAGTTTTTCCCCCCTCGACGAAGGGCAGCCCCAGCATTTT; CDR3 protein: CASSFSPLDEGQPQHF
clone size: NA; D gene: NA; J gene: TRBJ1-2; V gene: TRBV5-1; CDR3 DNA: TGCGCCAGCAGCTTATCCCACGGCGAGGCTAACTATGGCTACACCTTC; CDR3 protein: CASSLSHGEANYGYTF
clone size: NA; D gene: TRBD1; J gene: TRBJ1-2; V gene: TRBV28; CDR3 DNA: TGTGCCACCCTTACAGGGGTTCTCTATGGCTACACCTTC; CDR3 protein: CATLTGVLYGYTF
clone size: few; D gene: NA; J gene: TRBJ1-6; V gene: TRBV7-9; CDR3 DNA: TGTGCCAGCAGCTTACGAGACAGGCCAAATTCACCCCTCCACTTT; CDR3 protein: CASSLRDRPNSPLHF
clone size: NA; D gene: TRBD1; J gene: TRBJ2-5; V gene: TRBV9; CDR3 DNA: TGTGCCAGCAGCGCAGCCGGGACAGGGGTAGAGACCCAGTACTTC; CDR3 protein: CASSAAGTGVETQYF
clone size: NA; D gene: TRBD2; J gene: TRBJ2-2; V gene: TRBV5-1; CDR3 DNA: TGCGCCAGCAGCCGTCTAGCGGGAGATGACACCGGGGAGCTGTTTTTT; CDR3 protein: CASSRLAGDDTGELFF
clone size: NA; D gene: NA; J gene: TRBJ1-5; V gene: TRBV5-1; CDR3 DNA: TGCGCCAGCAGCGCAGGGGACGATCAGCCCCAGCATTTT; CDR3 protein: CASSAGDDQPQHF
clone size: NA; D gene: TRBD2; J gene: TRBJ2-1; V gene: TRBV28; CDR3 DNA: TGTGCCAGCAGTAAAAAACTAGGACTAGCGGGATACAATGAGCAGTTCTTC; CDR3 protein: CASSKKLGLAGYNEQFF
clone size: NA; D gene: TRBD1; J gene: TRBJ1-2; V gene: TRBV10-1; CDR3 DNA: TGCGCCAGCAGTCCCGGGACAGGGAACGGCTACACCTTC; CDR3 protein: CASSPGTGNGYTF
clone size: NA; D gene: NA; J gene: TRBJ2-2; V gene: TRBV11-1; CDR3 DNA: TGTGCCGCAGGGCGGGGACCGAACACCGGGGAGCTGTTTTTT; CDR3 protein: CAAGRGPNTGELFF
clone size: NA; D gene: NA; J gene: TRBJ1-3; V gene: TRBV29-1; CDR3 DNA: TGCAGCGTTGAACGGCAGGCTGGAAACACCATATATTTT; CDR3 protein: CSVERQAGNTIYF
clone size: NA; D gene: TRBD1; J gene: TRBJ2-3; V gene: TRBV15; CDR3 DNA: TGTGCCACCAGCAGGGAGAGACAGGGAGTAATAGATACGCAGTATTTT; CDR3 protein: CATSRERQGVIDTQYF
clone size: NA; D gene: TRBD1; J gene: TRBJ2-7; V gene: TRBV7-2; CDR3 DNA: TGTGCCAGCAATCCCAGAGGGACAGGGGGCTCCTACGAGCAGTACTTC; CDR3 protein: CASNPRGTGGSYEQYF
clone size: NA; D gene: NA; J gene: TRBJ2-1; V gene: TRBV10-3; CDR3 DNA: TGTGCCATCAGTGAGTCGGCGCAGCAGTTCTTC; CDR3 protein: CAISESAQQFF
clone size: once; D gene: NA; J gene: TRBJ1-1; V gene: TRBV7-9; CDR3 DNA: TGTGCCAGCAGCCTGGGGATGAACACTGAAGCTTTCTTT; CDR3 protein: CASSLGMNTEAFF
clone size: NA; D gene: NA; J gene: TRBJ2-2; V gene: TRBV28; CDR3 DNA: TGTGCCAATCAAGGGGGTACCGGGGAGCTGTTTTTT; CDR3 protein: CANQGGTGELFF
clone size: NA; D gene: TRBD1; J gene: TRBJ1-2; V gene: TRBV4-2; CDR3 DNA: TGTGCCAGCAGCCAAGAGGGGGGACAGGGGGGAGGCTACACCTTC; CDR3 protein: CASSQEGGQGGGYTF
clone size: NA; D gene: NA; J gene: TRBJ1-1; V gene: TRBV5-8; CDR3 DNA: TGTGCCAGCAGCTTCACAGAGAACACTGAAGCTTTCTTT; CDR3 protein: CASSFTENTEAFF
clone size: NA; D gene: TRBD1; J gene: TRBJ2-1; V gene: TRBV10-2; CDR3 DNA: TGCGCCAGCAGTGAGTGGGGACAGGGGAACAATGAGCAGTTCTTC; CDR3 protein: CASSEWGQGNNEQFF
clone size: NA; D gene: TRBD1; J gene: TRBJ2-7; V gene: TRBV7-9; CDR3 DNA: TGTGCCAGCAGCTTCCGGCAGGGGGCTAAGGCCTACGAGCAGTACTTC; CDR3 protein: CASSFRQGAKAYEQYF
clone size: NA; D gene: NA; J gene: TRBJ1-1; V gene: TRBV13; CDR3 DNA: TGTGCCAGCACCCTCTCACAGGGCTTCATGAACACTGAAGCTTTCTTT; CDR3 protein: CASTLSQGFMNTEAFF
clone size: once; D gene: TRBD2; J gene: TRBJ2-1; V gene: TRBV9; CDR3 DNA: TGTGCCAGCAGCGTAGGAAGCGGGGGGCACTACAATGAGCAGTTCTTC; CDR3 protein: CASSVGSGGHYNEQFF
clone size: NA; D gene: NA; J gene: TRBJ2-1; V gene: TRBV29-1; CDR3 DNA: TGCAGCGTTGAAGATTGGCCGGGGGCGCATGAGCAGTTCTTC; CDR3 protein: CSVEDWPGAHEQFF